This entry features one T cell receptor beta chain sequence. This record belongs to a study of blood T cell repertoires in COVID-19. Study as a whole: Sites across the United States, Italy and Spain contributed samples from acute and convalescent COVID-19.

In the original analysis: Reference gene primer amplification yielded estimated nucleated cell counts. Repertoires were generated with immunoSEQ multiplex PCR, while TCRdb's copy carries only in-frame clones and drops some. The V and J calls and clone size are taken from that table; D and trimming were inferred from the DNA. Altogether approximately 150,000 clones are present, 88% being singletons, with the ten largest covering about 11%. Trimming pared 8 bases from V and 3 bases from J, leaving 10 bases between. Germline V CDR1 and CDR2: MNHEY, SMNVEV (reference sequence). The CDR3 is made up of 12 amino acids.

Input material: peripheral blood. This sequence joins TRBV27 and TRBJ1-1, with D maybe TRBD1 (5 bases). The source of this sequence is a man in his 60s with active or convalescent COVID-19. As DNA, the CDR3 is TGTGCCAGCCTGAGCAGGGACACTGAAGCTTTCTTT. It encodes CASLSRDTEAFF.